This T cell receptor (beta chain) appears in the sequencing data of a study of Ad26.COV2.S vaccination and SARS-CoV-2 variants. Overall study context: Intramuscular Ad26.COV2.S doses were given once or twice, 56 days apart.

Findings and caveats of the study: After vaccination, reports described spike-specific CD8+ and CD4+ T cell responses as showing substantial breadth.

Sequencing used immunoSEQ multiplex PCR; TCRdb keeps in-frame clones, though not all of them. The profile shows some 240,000 clones, approximately 88% of them singletons. This clone was observed a few times. Its cognate antigen is unknown. Noted treatment: over 15 received Ad26.COV2.S at low or high dose, single or two shots; five or six received placebo; per-sample allocation not given. The samples date from day 63 after the first vaccine or placebo injection. In Boston, an adult donor aged 18-55 years took part. Ad26.COV2.S expressed prefusion-stabilized spike from the original Wuhan strain. V was shortened by 1 base and J by 8 bases, with 5 bases between the two germline ends. CDR3 size: 12 residues. Germline CDR1 reads MNHEY; CDR2 reads SMNVEV (reference sequence).

The material sequenced was peripheral blood, taken in a trial of Ad26.COV2.S vaccine versus placebo. The receptor was derived from a person aged 18-60 years who received the Ad26.COV2.S COVID-19 vaccine or a placebo. The rearrangement joins TRBV27 to TRBJ1-4; D is undetermined. The CDR3, as DNA: TGTGCCAGCAGTTTATTGGGGGAAAAACTGTTTTTT. It is translated as CASSLLGEKLFF.